Listed below are T cell receptor beta chains from one sample, sequenced in a study of regulatory T cells in long-lasting Graves disease. TCRdb redid the calling of the multiplex PCR reads with MiXCR, one entry per CDR3 protein. Of just over 600,000 distinct CDR3 sequences listed, approximately 15% are singletons. These sequences were also reported in another study, on T cells in Graves' hyperthyroidism and ophthalmopathy.

The specimen comprised peripheral blood mononuclear cells (PBMCs), sampled at new diagnosis, from a patient treated with antithyroid drugs. The receptors here all came from a woman aged 30 to 39 with Graves disease. Both conserved end residues are part of each CDR3. Fields, in order: J gene, D gene, clone size, V gene, CDR3 protein, CDR3 DNA. D genes are given only for firm matches. Clone size, where shown, is once, few, many, or a class for clones that have expanded.

J gene: TRBJ1-1
D gene: TRBD1
clone size: few
V gene: TRBV6-5
CDR3 protein: CASSSGQGKAWTEAFF
CDR3 DNA: TGTGCCAGCAGTTCCGGACAGGGTAAAGCGTGGACTGAAGCTTTCTTT

J gene: TRBJ2-1
D gene: .
clone size: few
V gene: TRBV19
CDR3 protein: CASSIEGKVRREQFF
CDR3 DNA: TGTGCCAGTAGTATTGAAGGGAAAGTACGTCGTGAGCAGTTCTTC

J gene: TRBJ1-3
D gene: .
clone size: .
V gene: TRBV19
CDR3 protein: CASSILAGNTIYF
CDR3 DNA: TGTGCCAGTAGTATTCTCGCTGGAAACACCATATATTTT

J gene: TRBJ1-1
D gene: .
clone size: many
V gene: TRBV30
CDR3 protein: CAWSVRGNTEAFF
CDR3 DNA: TGTGCCTGGAGTGTACGGGGGAACACTGAAGCTTTCTTT

J gene: TRBJ2-2
D gene: .
clone size: few
V gene: TRBV12-3/TRBV12-4
CDR3 protein: CASSLGRLGRTSANTGELFF
CDR3 DNA: TGTGCCAGCAGTTTAGGTCGTCTTGGGAGGACAAGCGCGAACACCGGGGAGCTGTTTTTT

J gene: TRBJ2-6
D gene: .
clone size: many
V gene: TRBV11-1
CDR3 protein: CASSQERSGANVLTF
CDR3 DNA: TGTGCCAGCAGCCAAGAGAGATCTGGGGCCAACGTCCTGACTTTC

J gene: TRBJ2-2
D gene: .
clone size: few
V gene: TRBV5-6
CDR3 protein: CASSLIGRRGGELFF
CDR3 DNA: TGTGCCAGCAGCTTGATTGGGCGGCGAGGCGGGGAGCTGTTTTTT

J gene: TRBJ2-3
D gene: TRBD2
clone size: many
V gene: TRBV28
CDR3 protein: CASRFGGGDTQYF
CDR3 DNA: TGTGCCAGCAGATTCGGGGGAGGGGATACGCAGTATTTT

J gene: TRBJ2-5
D gene: TRBD1
clone size: many
V gene: TRBV7-9
CDR3 protein: CASSLGGQGNQETQYF
CDR3 DNA: TGTGCCAGCAGCTTAGGGGGACAGGGCAACCAAGAGACCCAGTACTTC

J gene: TRBJ2-6
D gene: .
clone size: many
V gene: TRBV6-5
CDR3 protein: CASSYSPGSGANVLTF
CDR3 DNA: TGTGCCAGCAGTTACTCCCCTGGCTCTGGGGCCAACGTCCTGACTTTC

J gene: TRBJ2-7
D gene: .
clone size: many
V gene: TRBV2
CDR3 protein: CASSEALGQTYYEQYF
CDR3 DNA: TGTGCCAGCAGTGAAGCGCTTGGACAGACTTACTACGAGCAGTACTTC

J gene: TRBJ2-2
D gene: .
clone size: .
V gene: TRBV19
CDR3 protein: CASSISPNTGELFF
CDR3 DNA: TGTGCCAGTAGTATCTCTCCGAACACCGGGGAGCTGTTTTTT

J gene: TRBJ1-4
D gene: TRBD1
clone size: few
V gene: TRBV19
CDR3 protein: CASSMTGTGGEKLFF
CDR3 DNA: TGTGCCAGTAGTATGACCGGGACAGGGGGTGAAAAACTGTTTTTT

J gene: TRBJ2-5
D gene: .
clone size: few
V gene: TRBV25-1
CDR3 protein: CASSETLILGETQYF
CDR3 DNA: TGTGCCAGCAGTGAGACGTTGATCTTGGGGGAGACCCAGTACTTC

J gene: TRBJ1-4
D gene: TRBD1
clone size: few
V gene: TRBV5-8
CDR3 protein: CASSPGGGINEKLFF
CDR3 DNA: TGTGCCAGCAGCCCAGGGGGAGGGATAAATGAAAAACTGTTTTTT

J gene: TRBJ2-1
D gene: .
clone size: few
V gene: TRBV18
CDR3 protein: CASSQGGASYNEQFF
CDR3 DNA: TGTGCCAGCTCACAGGGGGGTGCGTCCTACAATGAGCAGTTCTTC

J gene: TRBJ2-5
D gene: .
clone size: .
V gene: TRBV20-1
CDR3 protein: CSALDPLKVETQYF
CDR3 DNA: TGCAGTGCTTTAGATCCCCTAAAGGTGGAGACCCAGTACTTC

J gene: TRBJ2-7
D gene: .
clone size: many
V gene: TRBV12-3/TRBV12-4
CDR3 protein: CASSLGPPYEQYF
CDR3 DNA: TGTGCCAGCAGTTTAGGCCCACCCTACGAGCAGTACTTC

J gene: TRBJ2-1
D gene: .
clone size: many
V gene: TRBV6-5
CDR3 protein: CASSYSLGVGKDEQFF
CDR3 DNA: TGTGCCAGCAGTTACTCACTGGGGGTGGGTAAGGATGAGCAGTTCTTC

J gene: TRBJ1-2
D gene: TRBD1
clone size: many
V gene: TRBV5-1
CDR3 protein: CASSLWTGDGYTF
CDR3 DNA: TGCGCCAGCAGCCTATGGACAGGGGATGGCTACACCTTC

J gene: TRBJ1-5
D gene: .
clone size: many
V gene: TRBV28
CDR3 protein: CASSLTGGELSNQPQHF
CDR3 DNA: TGTGCCAGCAGTTTAACCGGGGGCGAATTGAGCAATCAGCCCCAGCATTTT

J gene: TRBJ2-4
D gene: .
clone size: .
V gene: TRBV9
CDR3 protein: CASSVEGTAAKNIQYF
CDR3 DNA: TGTGCCAGCAGCGTAGAAGGGACCGCAGCCAAAAACATTCAGTACTTC

J gene: TRBJ2-6
D gene: .
clone size: few
V gene: TRBV9
CDR3 protein: CASSVGLSGTNVLTF
CDR3 DNA: TGTGCCAGCAGCGTAGGGCTCTCTGGGACCAACGTCCTGACTTTC

J gene: TRBJ2-7
D gene: .
clone size: many
V gene: TRBV29-1
CDR3 protein: CSVEGRVGSDEQYF
CDR3 DNA: TGCAGCGTTGAAGGCAGGGTAGGATCCGACGAGCAGTACTTC

J gene: TRBJ2-1
D gene: TRBD2
clone size: .
V gene: TRBV11-1
CDR3 protein: CASSLELAGLGEQFF
CDR3 DNA: TGTGCCAGCAGCTTGGAACTAGCGGGTCTGGGGGAGCAGTTCTTC

J gene: TRBJ1-1
D gene: .
clone size: few
V gene: TRBV20-1
CDR3 protein: CSARDHAATEAFF
CDR3 DNA: TGCAGTGCTAGAGATCATGCGGCCACTGAAGCTTTCTTT

J gene: TRBJ1-4
D gene: TRBD1
clone size: few
V gene: TRBV20-1
CDR3 protein: CSAIPLTGETNEKLFF
CDR3 DNA: TGCAGTGCAATCCCTCTGACAGGGGAGACTAATGAAAAACTGTTTTTT

J gene: TRBJ2-3
D gene: TRBD1
clone size: .
V gene: TRBV18
CDR3 protein: CASSPGGQGPLTDTQYF
CDR3 DNA: TGTGCCAGCTCACCAGGAGGACAGGGTCCCCTCACAGATACGCAGTATTTT

J gene: TRBJ1-4
D gene: .
clone size: few
V gene: TRBV30
CDR3 protein: CAWSVRQYEKLFF
CDR3 DNA: TGTGCCTGGAGTGTACGGCAGTATGAAAAACTGTTTTTT

J gene: TRBJ2-1
D gene: .
clone size: many
V gene: TRBV24-1
CDR3 protein: CATSDLREYNEQFF
CDR3 DNA: TGTGCCACCAGTGATTTGCGGGAGTACAATGAGCAGTTCTTC

J gene: TRBJ2-3
D gene: .
clone size: many
V gene: TRBV11-3
CDR3 protein: CASSSGPGPQYF
CDR3 DNA: TGTGCCAGCAGCTCCGGGCCGGGACCGCAGTATTTT

J gene: TRBJ2-7
D gene: .
clone size: few
V gene: TRBV7-2
CDR3 protein: CASSLRLRGPYEQYF
CDR3 DNA: TGTGCCAGCAGCTTACGGCTCAGGGGCCCCTACGAGCAGTACTTC

J gene: TRBJ2-7
D gene: .
clone size: many
V gene: TRBV11-2
CDR3 protein: CASSLVGDRGEQYF
CDR3 DNA: TGTGCCAGCAGCTTAGTGGGCGACAGAGGGGAGCAGTACTTC

J gene: TRBJ2-3
D gene: TRBD1
clone size: .
V gene: TRBV7-3
CDR3 protein: CASSLQGTGEHTQYF
CDR3 DNA: TGTGCCAGCAGCTTACAGGGGACAGGGGAACATACGCAGTATTTT

J gene: TRBJ1-5
D gene: .
clone size: .
V gene: TRBV9
CDR3 protein: CASSELRGRSNQPQHF
CDR3 DNA: TGTGCCAGCAGCGAGCTGCGGGGTAGAAGCAATCAGCCCCAGCATTTT

J gene: TRBJ2-7
D gene: .
clone size: .
V gene: TRBV18
CDR3 protein: CASSPIAVLSYEQYF
CDR3 DNA: TGTGCCAGCTCACCAATAGCGGTTCTGTCCTACGAGCAGTACTTC

J gene: TRBJ2-1
D gene: TRBD2
clone size: .
V gene: TRBV11-2
CDR3 protein: CASTSRGGADYNEQFF
CDR3 DNA: TGTGCCAGCACCTCGCGGGGGGGCGCAGACTACAATGAGCAGTTCTTC

J gene: TRBJ2-1
D gene: TRBD2
clone size: many
V gene: TRBV7-2
CDR3 protein: CASTGGAGRSYNEQFF
CDR3 DNA: TGTGCCAGCACGGGGGGGGCCGGGCGCTCCTACAATGAGCAGTTCTTC

J gene: TRBJ2-1
D gene: .
clone size: many
V gene: TRBV7-8
CDR3 protein: CASSLGTGRHNEQFF
CDR3 DNA: TGTGCCAGCAGCTTAGGGACGGGCCGCCACAATGAGCAGTTCTTC

J gene: TRBJ2-3
D gene: TRBD2
clone size: many
V gene: TRBV6-1
CDR3 protein: CASSEESGRVTDTQYF
CDR3 DNA: TGTGCCAGCAGTGAGGAAAGCGGGAGAGTCACAGATACGCAGTATTTT

J gene: TRBJ2-1
D gene: .
clone size: .
V gene: TRBV4-1
CDR3 protein: CASSQEVRGAIYNEQFF
CDR3 DNA: TGCGCCAGCAGCCAAGAAGTAAGGGGGGCCATCTACAATGAGCAGTTCTTC

J gene: TRBJ2-7
D gene: TRBD1
clone size: few
V gene: TRBV9
CDR3 protein: CASSAGQGYYEQYF
CDR3 DNA: TGTGCCAGCAGCGCGGGACAGGGGTACTACGAGCAGTACTTC

J gene: TRBJ2-5
D gene: .
clone size: .
V gene: TRBV25-1
CDR3 protein: CASSDPSGVIRGTQYF
CDR3 DNA: TGTGCCAGCAGTGACCCCTCCGGGGTGATCCGGGGGACCCAGTACTTC

J gene: TRBJ2-7
D gene: .
clone size: many
V gene: TRBV5-1
CDR3 protein: CASSPAGGSYEQYF
CDR3 DNA: TGCGCCAGCAGCCCAGCAGGAGGGTCCTACGAGCAGTACTTC

J gene: TRBJ1-5
D gene: .
clone size: many
V gene: TRBV2
CDR3 protein: CASSEGVGQPQHF
CDR3 DNA: TGTGCCAGCAGTGAGGGGGTTGGTCAGCCCCAGCATTTT

J gene: TRBJ2-1
D gene: TRBD1
clone size: many
V gene: TRBV7-9
CDR3 protein: CASSPTGGSYNEQFF
CDR3 DNA: TGTGCCAGCAGCCCGACAGGGGGCTCCTACAATGAGCAGTTCTTC

J gene: TRBJ2-1
D gene: TRBD2
clone size: .
V gene: TRBV20-1
CDR3 protein: CSAEALLGLARMSSYNEQFF
CDR3 DNA: TGCAGTGCCGAGGCCCTTTTGGGACTAGCGCGAATGAGCTCCTACAATGAGCAGTTCTTC

J gene: TRBJ2-5
D gene: TRBD1
clone size: .
V gene: TRBV20-1
CDR3 protein: CSASPGTGASGTQYF
CDR3 DNA: TGCAGTGCTAGCCCCGGGACAGGGGCATCCGGGACCCAGTACTTC

J gene: TRBJ1-2
D gene: .
clone size: many
V gene: TRBV6-1
CDR3 protein: CASNPTAYIYYGYTF
CDR3 DNA: TGTGCCAGCAACCCGACCGCCTACATTTACTATGGCTACACCTTC

J gene: TRBJ2-7
D gene: TRBD2
clone size: .
V gene: TRBV7-7
CDR3 protein: CASSLGGSGSYEQYF
CDR3 DNA: TGTGCTAGCAGCTTGGGCGGGAGTGGATCCTACGAGCAGTACTTC

J gene: TRBJ1-2
D gene: TRBD1
clone size: .
V gene: TRBV3-1
CDR3 protein: CASSQWTGDGNGYTF
CDR3 DNA: TGTGCCAGCAGCCAATGGACAGGTGATGGGAATGGCTACACCTTC

J gene: TRBJ2-1
D gene: TRBD1
clone size: few
V gene: TRBV30
CDR3 protein: CAWRSGRGPYEQFF
CDR3 DNA: TGTGCCTGGAGGAGCGGCAGGGGGCCTTATGAGCAGTTCTTC

J gene: TRBJ1-2
D gene: TRBD1
clone size: many
V gene: TRBV2
CDR3 protein: CASYIDRDFYGYTF
CDR3 DNA: TGTGCCAGCTATATTGACAGGGACTTCTATGGCTACACCTTC